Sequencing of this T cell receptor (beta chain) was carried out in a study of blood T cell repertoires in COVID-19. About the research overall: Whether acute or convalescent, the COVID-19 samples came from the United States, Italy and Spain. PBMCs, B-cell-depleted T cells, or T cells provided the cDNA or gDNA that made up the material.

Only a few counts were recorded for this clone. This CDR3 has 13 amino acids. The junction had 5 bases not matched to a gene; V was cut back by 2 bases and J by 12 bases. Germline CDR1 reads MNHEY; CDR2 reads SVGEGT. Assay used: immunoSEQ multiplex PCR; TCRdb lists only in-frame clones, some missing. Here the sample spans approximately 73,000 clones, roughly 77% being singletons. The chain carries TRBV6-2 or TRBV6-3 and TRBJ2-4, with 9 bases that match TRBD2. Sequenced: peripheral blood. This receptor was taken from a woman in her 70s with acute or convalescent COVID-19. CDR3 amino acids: CASSYGLAPTQYF. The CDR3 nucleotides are TGTGCCAGCAGTTACGGACTAGCGCCAACTCAGTACTTC.